This passage covers 23 T cell receptor beta chains from one sample sequenced in a study of blood T cell repertoires in COVID-19. TCRdb keeps only in-frame clones here, not all; method: immunoSEQ multiplex PCR. The sample gives some 200,000 clones, about four fifths of which show up once; 3% to 3.5% is in the top ten. Sequencing used peripheral blood. These receptors all come from a woman in her 30s who had recovered from COVID-19.

The genes are TRBV29-1 and TRBJ1-3; a possible D gene is TRBD1 (5 bases). This CDR3 spans 14 amino acids. Trimming left V 1 base short and J 0 bases short, with 7 bases between. The germline V gene encodes CDR1 SQVTM and CDR2 ANQGSEA. The CDR3 sequence is CSVEGDSSGNTIYF. The CDR3 DNA follows: TGCAGCGTTGAAGGTGACAGCTCTGGAAACACCATATATTTT.

This clone was counted a few times. The rearrangement uses TRBV27 and TRBJ2-1; D is possibly TRBD2 (5 bases). Germline lookup yields CDR1 MNHEY and CDR2 SMNVEV (reference sequence). The CDR3 totals 14 residues. V dropped 10 bases and J dropped 4 bases, with 17 bases sitting between them. The CDR3 region has the DNA TGTGCCACCGTAAGCGGAGAACCTTACAATGAGCAGTTCTTC. Amino acid sequence: CATVSGEPYNEQFF.

The chain uses TRBV6-5 and TRBJ1-1; 9 nucleotides align to TRBD1. CDR3 size: 14 residues. CDR1 and CDR2 (germline): MNHEY, SVGAGI. With 7 bases clipped from V and 4 bases from J, the junction kept 7 bases outside the gene matches. CDR3 sequence: CASTDLQGATEAFF. In DNA, the CDR3 is TGTGCCAGCACCGACCTACAGGGGGCCACTGAAGCTTTCTTT.

The chain joins TRBV27 to TRBJ2-7; TRBD2 agrees at 11 bases. This CDR3 is 14 amino acids long. Germline trimming cut 6 bases from V and 6 bases from J; bases unmatched to any gene: 7. Germline V CDR1 and CDR2: MNHEY, SMNVEV (reference sequence). In DNA form, the CDR3 reads TGTGCCAGCAGCAAACTAGCGGGAGCAAGCGAGCAGTACTTC. It encodes CASSKLAGASEQYF.

The chain recombines TRBV11-3 with TRBJ2-1, with a weak D call TRBD1 (5 bases). The CDR3 is made up of 16 amino acids. The V and J ends lost 0 bases and 3 bases respectively, with 12 bases between them. Germline V CDR1 and CDR2: SGHNT, YENEEA. This CDR3 is CASSLETQEDYNEQFF. The CDR3, as DNA: TGTGCCAGCAGCTTAGAGACACAGGAAGACTACAATGAGCAGTTCTTC.

V usage is TRBV6-4 and J usage is TRBJ2-2; 11 bases match TRBD2. This CDR3 spans 15 amino acids. Germline CDR1 reads MRHNA; CDR2 reads SNTAGT. After removal of 5 bases from V and 1 base from J, the junction contained 0 bases not matched to a gene. The CDR3 nucleotides read TGTGCCAGCAGTCTAGCGGGAGGGAACACCGGGGAGCTGTTTTTT. This sequence encodes CASSLAGGNTGELFF.

The chain couples TRBV15 to TRBJ2-5, with a weak D call TRBD2 (6 bases). Germline V gene sequence: CDR1 LNHNV, CDR2 YYDKDF (reference sequence). The germline V and J ends were trimmed by 11 bases and 4 bases, with 17 bases remaining between them. The CDR3 is made up of 13 amino acids. CDR3 DNA sequence: TGTGCCTCCCAACGGGAGCGCCCAGAGACCCAGTACTTC. This translates into CASQRERPETQYF.

J is TRBJ2-5 and V is TRBV29-1, with TRBD1 identical over 11 bases. J was trimmed by 4 bases and V by 8 bases; bases with no gene match: 6. The CDR3 is 13 residues long. CDR1 SQVTM and CDR2 ANQGSEA come from the germline V gene. CDR3 nucleotide sequence: TGCAGCATTTCCGGGACAGGGGGAGAGACCCAGTACTTC. The encoded protein is CSISGTGGETQYF.

The chain recombines TRBV24-1 with TRBJ1-6, with D possibly matching TRBD1 (6 bases). V dropped 12 bases and J dropped 15 bases, with 23 bases sitting between them. CDR1 is KGHDR, CDR2 SFDVKD, per germline. The CDR3 is 13 residues long. The CDR3 bases are TGTGCCTCTCTACAGGGTCATCTTCTCTTCCTCCACTTT. Protein product: CASLQGHLLFLHF.

The chain couples TRBV2 to TRBJ2-2; 7 bases agree with TRBD1. The CDR3 is 16 amino acids. Germline V CDR1 and CDR2: SNHLY, FYNNEI. V lost 4 bases, J lost 3 bases, and 8 bases stayed unmatched. CDR3 nucleotide sequence: TGTGCCAGCAGTGCAAAACCGGGACAGCACACCGGGGAGCTGTTTTTT. This translates into CASSAKPGQHTGELFF.

This clone was recorded only once. V and J are TRBV5-1 and TRBJ2-3; 8 bases are a match to TRBD2. V shed 3 bases and J 1 base; nucleotides not matched to a gene: 4. The germline V gene encodes CDR1 SGHRS and CDR2 YFSETQ. This CDR3 is built from 15 residues. The CDR3 here is CASSSGLVGTDTQYF. Here the CDR3 DNA reads TGCGCCAGCAGCTCGGGACTAGTGGGCACAGATACGCAGTATTTT.

The chain couples TRBV7-9 to TRBJ1-2, with 10 bases lining up with TRBD1. The J segment lost 5 bases and the V segment lost 3 bases, leaving 0 bases of the junction unmatched. The V gene's germline CDR1 is SEHNR and CDR2 FQNEAQ (reference sequence). This CDR3 is 13 amino acids long. CDR3 sequence (DNA): TGTGCCAGCAGCTTGGGACAGGGGTATGGCTACACCTTC. Protein sequence: CASSLGQGYGYTF.

The chain has TRBV28 and TRBJ2-7; 9 bases fit TRBD2. In germline, CDR1 is MDHEN, CDR2 SYDVKM. This CDR3 region has 16 residues. V was pared by 6 bases and J by 3 bases, with 12 bases of the junction left unmatched. The CDR3 region is CASSPSELAGGYEQYF. CDR3 bases: TGTGCCAGCAGCCCCTCCGAACTAGCGGGCGGCTACGAGCAGTACTTC.

The chain is built from TRBV11-2 and TRBJ2-7, with TRBD1 identical over 10 bases. Germline CDR1 and CDR2: SGHAT and FQNNGV. V shed 4 bases, J shed 4 bases, and the junction held 10 bases outside the gene matches. The CDR3 consists of 16 residues. The CDR3 bases are TGTGCCAGCAGCTACGACCCGACAGGGGGCACTTACGAGCAGTACTTC. It is translated as CASSYDPTGGTYEQYF.

The genes are TRBV27 and TRBJ2-6, with D unclear. This CDR3 has 15 residues. CDR1 is MNHEY, CDR2 SMNVEV, per germline (reference sequence). V dropped 7 bases and J dropped 0 bases, with 10 bases sitting between them. CDR3 amino acids: CASTHANSGANVLTF. Here the CDR3 DNA reads TGTGCCAGCACCCATGCGAACTCTGGGGCCAACGTCCTGACTTTC.

The chain combines TRBV5-6 with TRBJ1-3; weak D call: TRBD1 (6 bases). This CDR3 is built from 16 residues. In germline, CDR1 is SGHDT, CDR2 YYEEEE. Trimming left V 4 bases short and J 4 bases short, with 18 bases between. The DNA of the CDR3 is TGTGCCAGCAGCCCTAGTGGGGGCCGATCAGGAAACACCATATATTTT. Amino acids: CASSPSGGRSGNTIYF.

J is TRBJ1-5 and V is TRBV4-1; D is unclear. CDR1 MGHRA and CDR2 YSYEKL come from the germline V gene. Trimming took 1 base from V and 2 from J, leaving 15 bases between them. The CDR3 contains 17 residues. The CDR3: CASSQAGGFVGNQPQHF. The CDR3 DNA reads TGCGCCAGCAGCCAAGCGGGAGGGTTCGTGGGCAATCAGCCCCAGCATTTT.

This chain uses TRBV27 with TRBJ2-6; 11 bases line up with TRBD1. With V trimmed by 4 bases and J by 0 bases, 5 bases remained unmatched. CDR1 is MNHEY, CDR2 SMNVEV, per germline (reference sequence). This CDR3 is 18 amino acids long. The CDR3 loop is CASSSRDRGTSGANVLTF. DNA for the CDR3: TGTGCCAGCAGTTCCCGGGACAGGGGGACCTCTGGGGCCAACGTCCTGACTTTC.

This clone was picked up one time. V is TRBV3-1 (or the pseudogene TRBV3-2) and J is TRBJ2-2, with 7 bases matching TRBD2. The CDR3 is 17 amino acids. Losses at the gene ends were 5 bases for V and 5 bases for J; bases not matched to a gene: 14. Germline assignment: CDR1 LGHDT and CDR2 YNNKEL (reference sequence). The chain's CDR3 is CASSSSGKTSLTGELFF. Written as DNA, the CDR3 is TGTGCCAGCAGCAGCTCCGGAAAGACTAGCTTAACCGGGGAGCTGTTTTTT.

This clone was counted a single time. V is TRBV29-1 and J is TRBJ1-5; D is unresolved. V lost 6 bases, J lost 2 bases, and 11 bases lay in between. The CDR3 contains 13 residues. Germline CDR1 is SQVTM and CDR2 is ANQGSEA. CDR3 DNA sequence: TGCAGCGTGAGGGAGTTTGGCAATCAGCCCCAGCATTTT. Protein sequence: CSVREFGNQPQHF.

The V gene is TRBV28, the J gene TRBJ2-7, with TRBD1 matching 12 bases. CDR1 and CDR2 from the germline V gene are MDHEN and SYDVKM. Trimming at V came to 2 bases and at J to 5 bases, leaving 7 bases not matched to a gene. The CDR3 is made up of 16 amino acids. The CDR3 region has the DNA TGTGCCAGCAGTTTACAACCGGGACAGGGGGCTGACGAGCAGTACTTC. Protein sequence: CASSLQPGQGADEQYF.

In its sample, this clone was seen a few times. The rearrangement links TRBV18 to TRBJ1-1; D ambiguous. This CDR3 comprises 14 residues. The germline gives CDR1 KGHSH, CDR2 LQKENI. V lost 2 bases to trimming and J lost 1 base, with 8 bases between them. For the CDR3, the DNA is TGTGCCAGCTCACCAAACCCAGAGAACACTGAAGCTTTCTTT. Its protein is CASSPNPENTEAFF.

This chain's CDR3 is CASSTDRAMGENGYTF. Here the CDR3 DNA reads TGCGCCAGCAGCACTGACAGGGCAATGGGTGAAAATGGCTACACCTTC. The V gene is TRBV5-1, the J gene TRBJ1-2; TRBD1 aligns across 7 bases. There are 16 residues in the CDR3. The germline gives CDR1 SGHRS, CDR2 YFSETQ. Trimming took 4 bases from V and 6 from J; bases not matched to a gene: 15.